The 13 T cell receptor beta chains in this list originate from one sample, sequenced in a study of neurological immune-mediated disorders. Documented time point: technical triplicate 2. TCRdb itself ran the 5' RACE reads through MiXCR, one entry per CDR3 protein. Of about 59,000 distinct CDR3 sequences in the sample, around 24% are singletons; the top ten hold about 4.6%. Sequenced: PBMCs. Every receptor here comes from a man in his 60s with HTLV-1-associated myelopathy (HAM/TSP).

This clonotype has at least ten counts. The rearrangement joins TRBV12-3 or TRBV12-4 to TRBJ1-6; D gene uncertain. Between the trimmed V and J ends, which lost 5 bases and 12 bases, there was a span of 8 bases. The CDR3 is 11 amino acids. CDR3 DNA sequence: TGTGCCAGCAGTACACCCGAACCCCTCCACTTT. It encodes CASSTPEPLHF.

This clonotype was recorded at least ten times. The chain links TRBV6-1 to TRBJ1-1; D is uncertain. The CDR3 is 13 residues long. V lost 7 bases, J lost 0 bases, and 9 bases lay in between. Germline-derived CDR1 and CDR2 are MNHNS and SASEGT. CDR3 sequence reads: CASTLNMNTEAFF. The CDR3 DNA reads TGTGCCAGCACGCTAAACATGAACACTGAAGCTTTCTTT.

The V gene is TRBV28, the J gene TRBJ2-1; TRBD1 aligns across 8 bases. Looked up from germline, CDR1 is MDHEN and CDR2 is SYDVKM. V trimming: 6 bases; J trimming: 5 bases; junction bases outside the gene matches: 9. This CDR3 is 15 amino acids long. The CDR3 is CASRPSGQENNEQFF. In nucleotides, the CDR3 is TGTGCCAGCAGGCCCTCGGGACAGGAGAACAATGAGCAGTTCTTC.

V is TRBV5-1 and J is TRBJ1-1; perhaps TRBD1 as D (5 bases). The CDR3 loop spans 15 amino acids. Germline lookup yields CDR1 SGHRS and CDR2 YFSETQ. V lost 0 bases and J lost 1, with 10 bases in between. CDR3 residues: CASSLEGVGNTEAFF. The CDR3 DNA follows: TGCGCCAGCAGCTTGGAAGGGGTTGGGAACACTGAAGCTTTCTTT.

The sample holds many counts of this clonotype. The V and J genes are TRBV28 and TRBJ1-2; the match to TRBD1 covers 7 bases. Germline CDR1 reads MDHEN; CDR2 reads SYDVKM. The CDR3 is made up of 15 amino acids. J gave up 4 bases and V 3 bases, and 8 bases lay outside the gene matches. The CDR3 sequence: CASSFPGQNLYGYTF. As DNA, the CDR3 is TGTGCCAGCAGTTTCCCGGGACAGAATCTCTATGGCTACACCTTC.

This clonotype was counted at least ten times. In DNA form, the CDR3 reads TGTGCCAGCAGCTCGGCCGGGGGGGGCGGACAGCCCCAGCATTTT. Amino acid sequence: CASSSAGGGGQPQHF. The chain couples TRBV7-9 to TRBJ1-5; possible D gene TRBD1, 6 bases. V was clipped by 4 bases and J by 7 bases, with 17 bases between them. This CDR3 is built from 15 residues. CDR1 and CDR2 from the germline V gene are SEHNR and FQNEAQ (reference sequence).

The chain links TRBV20-1 to TRBJ2-3; 11 bases fit TRBD2. CDR3 length: 14 amino acids. Germline lookup yields CDR1 DFQATT and CDR2 SNEGSKA (reference sequence). The CDR3 loop is CSWMTSGKADTQYF. The CDR3 coding sequence is TGCAGCTGGATGACTAGCGGGAAAGCAGATACGCAGTATTTT.

This clonotype was seen repeatedly, ten times or more. The chain joins TRBV5-5 to TRBJ1-4, with TRBD1 matching 12 bases. After removal of 4 bases from V and 7 bases from J, the junction contained 8 bases not matched to a gene. This CDR3 spans 16 amino acids. Germline lookup yields CDR1 SGHKS and CDR2 YYEKEE (reference sequence). The chain's CDR3 is CASSRDRGQDGEKLFF. DNA of the CDR3: TGTGCCAGCAGCCGGGACAGGGGGCAAGATGGTGAAAAACTGTTTTTT.

The CDR3 coding sequence is TGCAGCGTTGGGGCTAGCGGGTCGCGGACAGATACGCAGTATTTT. Residues: CSVGASGSRTDTQYF. V gene TRBV29-1 combines with J gene TRBJ2-3; 8 bases agree with TRBD2. Per the germline V gene, CDR1 is SQVTM and CDR2 is ANQGSEA. CDR3 length: 15 residues. The ends lost 4 bases at V and 3 bases at J; junction bases unmatched: 9.

The J gene is TRBJ1-1, the V gene TRBV19; D is uncertain. V gave up 2 bases and J gave up 1 base, with 8 bases separating them. CDR1 and CDR2 from the germline V gene are LNHDA and SQIVND (reference sequence). The CDR3 length is 14 residues. DNA for the CDR3: TGTGCCAGTAGTATACTGGGCGCGAACACTGAAGCTTTCTTT. Protein sequence: CASSILGANTEAFF.

This clonotype was counted at least ten times. The CDR3 sequence: CASSPGQVRNSPLHF. The CDR3 DNA sequence: TGTGCCAGCAGCCCTGGACAGGTCCGAAATTCACCCCTCCACTTT. The chain is built from TRBV16 and TRBJ1-6; TRBD1 agrees at 7 bases. The CDR3 contains 15 residues. Unmatched junction bases numbered 7, after V lost 4 bases and J lost 7 bases. Looked up from germline, CDR1 is KGHSY and CDR2 is FQNENV. The whole variable domain, filled in from reference TRBV16 and TRBJ1-6, reads GEEVAQTPKHLVRGEGQKAKLYCAPIKGHSYVFWYQQVLKNEFKFLISFQNENVFDETGMPKERFSAKCLPNSPCSLEIQATKLEDSAVYFCASSPGQVRNSPLHFGNGTRLTVT.

This clonotype was counted ten times or more. The rearrangement uses TRBV15 and TRBJ2-2, with D possibly being TRBD1 or TRBD2 (6 bases each). The V end was cut by 0 bases, the J end by 4 bases, with 15 bases between. Germline V CDR1 and CDR2: LNHNV, YYDKDF (reference sequence). This CDR3 is 17 amino acids long. This CDR3 is CATSRDLTGATTGELFF. The CDR3 DNA follows: TGTGCCACCAGCAGAGATCTAACGGGGGCGACCACCGGGGAGCTGTTTTTT. Looking up the rest from reference TRBV15 and TRBJ2-2 gives the full variable domain: DAMVIQNPRYQVTQFGKPVTLSCSQTLNHNVMYWYQQKSSQAPKLLFHYYDKDFNNEADTPDNFQSRRPNTSFCFLDIRSPGLGDTAMYLCATSRDLTGATTGELFFGEGSRLTVL.

At least ten counts were recorded for this clonotype. The gene calls are TRBV12-3 or TRBV12-4 and TRBJ2-1; D might be TRBD1 (7 bases). This CDR3 has 12 amino acids. Trimming took off 7 bases at V and 9 bases at J, with 13 bases between the two ends. CDR3 residues: CASNSGGGEQFF. CDR3 bases: TGTGCCAGCAACTCAGGGGGAGGTGAGCAGTTCTTC.